This T cell receptor (beta chain) was found in a study of blood T cell repertoires in COVID-19. TCRdb's table, derived via immunoSEQ multiplex PCR, lists solely in-frame clones and lacks some. The table records about 230,000 clones, 75% to 90% of them present only once. The CDR3 runs to 17 residues. The V gene lost 0 bases and the J gene lost 3 bases, with 18 bases spanning the gap. Germline values: CDR1 GTSNPN, CDR2 SVGIG (reference sequence). This receptor was obtained from a middle-aged man with acute or convalescent COVID-19. J is TRBJ1-3 and V is TRBV30; D may be TRBD1 (5 bases). Sequencing input: peripheral blood. Written as DNA, the CDR3 is TGTGCCTGGAGTGTATACCAGGCGGCAGGGTTTGGAAACACCATATATTTT. Its protein is CAWSVYQAAGFGNTIYF.